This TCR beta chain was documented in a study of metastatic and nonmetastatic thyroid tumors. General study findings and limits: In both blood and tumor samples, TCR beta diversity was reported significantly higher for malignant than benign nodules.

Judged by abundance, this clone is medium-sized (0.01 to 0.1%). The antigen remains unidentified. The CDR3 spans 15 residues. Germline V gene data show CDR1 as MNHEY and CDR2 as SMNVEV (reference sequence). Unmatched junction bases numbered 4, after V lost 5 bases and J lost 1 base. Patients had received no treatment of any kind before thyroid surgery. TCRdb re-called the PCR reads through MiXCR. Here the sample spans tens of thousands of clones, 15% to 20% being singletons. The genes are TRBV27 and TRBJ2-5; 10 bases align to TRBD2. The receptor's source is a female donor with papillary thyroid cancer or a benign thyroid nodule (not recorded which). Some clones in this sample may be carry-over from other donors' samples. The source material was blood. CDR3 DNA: TGTGCCAGCAGTCGGGGACTAGCGTTCCAAGAGACCCAGTACTTC. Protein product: CASSRGLAFQETQYF.